The text below deals with one T cell receptor beta chain. The antigen remains undetermined. These data originate in a study of T cell responses to AZD1222 COVID-19 vaccine. General observations from the study: A rise in Spike-specific TCR breadth and depth followed two AZD1222 doses.

Repertoires were generated with immunoSEQ multiplex PCR, while TCRdb's copy carries only in-frame clones and drops some. Counted here are more than 85,000 clones, roughly four fifths occurring once; the ten biggest clones make up 4% to 5%. This TCR was sampled from an adult in good health. The sequencing used peripheral blood, collected on day 0 of AZD1222 vaccination.

CDR3 sequence reads: CASSLRGAEKLFF. The CDR3 DNA reads as TGTGCCAGCAGCTTGAGGGGGGCTGAAAAACTGTTTTTT. This sequence joins TRBV7-8 and TRBJ1-4, with D perhaps matching TRBD1 (6 bases). Germline loops: CDR1 SGHVS, CDR2 FQNEAQ. The CDR3 extends over 13 amino acids. The V and J ends lost 3 bases and 7 bases respectively, with 9 bases between them.